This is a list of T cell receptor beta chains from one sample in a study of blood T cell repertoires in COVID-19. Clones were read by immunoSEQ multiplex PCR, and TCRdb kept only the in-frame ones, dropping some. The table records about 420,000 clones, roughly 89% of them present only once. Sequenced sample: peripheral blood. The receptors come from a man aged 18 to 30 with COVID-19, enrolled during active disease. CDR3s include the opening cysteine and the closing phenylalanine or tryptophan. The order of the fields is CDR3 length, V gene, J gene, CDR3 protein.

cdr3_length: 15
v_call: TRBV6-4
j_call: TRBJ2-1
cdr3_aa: CASSPSRGPYNEQFF

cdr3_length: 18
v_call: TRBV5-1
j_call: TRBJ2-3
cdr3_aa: CASSLPLAGGTSTDTQYF

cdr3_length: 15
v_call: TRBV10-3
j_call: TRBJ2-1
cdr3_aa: CAISEGTRRNNEQFF

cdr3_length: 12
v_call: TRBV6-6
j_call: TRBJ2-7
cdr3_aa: CASSLARNEQYF

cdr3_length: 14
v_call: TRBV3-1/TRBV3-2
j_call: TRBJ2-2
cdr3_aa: CASSQEPGQARLFF

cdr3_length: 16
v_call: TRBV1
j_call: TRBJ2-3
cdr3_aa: CTSSLWTSGARDTQYF

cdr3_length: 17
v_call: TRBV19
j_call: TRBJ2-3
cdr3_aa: CASSIGAGAGYTDTQYF

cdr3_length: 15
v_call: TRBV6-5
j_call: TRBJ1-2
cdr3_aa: CASSYSISSNYGYTF

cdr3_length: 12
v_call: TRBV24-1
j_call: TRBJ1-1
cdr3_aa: CAITGPGGEAFF

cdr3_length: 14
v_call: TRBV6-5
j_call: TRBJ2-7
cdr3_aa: CASSLTWSGGEQYF

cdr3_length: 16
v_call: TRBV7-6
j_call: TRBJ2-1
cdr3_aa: CASSPQGSHYIGEQFF

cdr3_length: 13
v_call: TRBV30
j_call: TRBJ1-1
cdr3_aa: CAWRDLRQIEAFF

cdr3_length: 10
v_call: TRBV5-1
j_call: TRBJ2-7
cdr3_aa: CASSIKDCLF

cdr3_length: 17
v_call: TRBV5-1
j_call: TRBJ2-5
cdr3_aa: CASSLSPGLAGEGTQYF

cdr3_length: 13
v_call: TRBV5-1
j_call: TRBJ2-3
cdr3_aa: CASSREITDTQYF

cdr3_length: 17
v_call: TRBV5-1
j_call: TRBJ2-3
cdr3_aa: CASSLALTGYGTDTQYF

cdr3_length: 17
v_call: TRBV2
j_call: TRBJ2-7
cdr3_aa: CASSDREGQGPSYEQYF

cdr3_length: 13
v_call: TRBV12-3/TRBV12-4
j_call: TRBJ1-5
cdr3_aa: CASSVDRNQPQHF

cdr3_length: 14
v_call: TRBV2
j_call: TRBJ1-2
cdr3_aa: CASTVGGTGSGYTF

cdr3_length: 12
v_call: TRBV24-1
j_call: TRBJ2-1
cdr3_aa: CATKDSYNEQFF

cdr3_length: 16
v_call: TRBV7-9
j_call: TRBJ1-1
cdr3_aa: CASSLGFWSRDTEAFF

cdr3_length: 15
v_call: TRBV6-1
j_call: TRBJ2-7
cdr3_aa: CASSEGGTSIHEQYF

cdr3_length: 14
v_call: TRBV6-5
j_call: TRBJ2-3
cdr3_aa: CASSSGGLPDTQYF

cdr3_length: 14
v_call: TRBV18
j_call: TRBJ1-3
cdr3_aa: CASSPQGTGNTIYF

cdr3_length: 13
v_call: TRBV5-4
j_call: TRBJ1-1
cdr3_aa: CASSTDKIREAFF

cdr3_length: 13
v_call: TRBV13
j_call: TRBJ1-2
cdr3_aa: CASSLGQGYGYTF

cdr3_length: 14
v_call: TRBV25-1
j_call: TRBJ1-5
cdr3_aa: CASSGAGGDQPQHF

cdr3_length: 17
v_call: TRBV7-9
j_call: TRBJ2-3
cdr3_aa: CASSPRGGGTSTDTQYF

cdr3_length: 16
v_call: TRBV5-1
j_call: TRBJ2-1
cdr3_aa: CASSLGGQPSYNEQFF

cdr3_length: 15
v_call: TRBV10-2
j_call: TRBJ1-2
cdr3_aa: CASSESVGQGNGYTF

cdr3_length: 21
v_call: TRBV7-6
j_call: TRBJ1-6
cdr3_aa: CASSLRPALWDRGTYNSPLHF

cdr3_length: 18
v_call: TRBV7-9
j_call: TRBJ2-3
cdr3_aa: CASSSASGRGGPTDTQYF

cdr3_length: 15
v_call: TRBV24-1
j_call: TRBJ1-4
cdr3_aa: CATSESGVGNEKLFF

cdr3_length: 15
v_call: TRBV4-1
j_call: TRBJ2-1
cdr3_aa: CASSQATSGVDEQFF

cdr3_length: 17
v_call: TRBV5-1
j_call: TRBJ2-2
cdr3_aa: CASSPNGGAANTGELFF

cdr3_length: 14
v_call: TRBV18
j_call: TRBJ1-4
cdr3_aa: CASSRTGIVEKLFF

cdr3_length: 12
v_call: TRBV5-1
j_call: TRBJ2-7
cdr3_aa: CASSLESYEQYF

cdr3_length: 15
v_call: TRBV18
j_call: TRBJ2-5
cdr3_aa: CASSKGRVLQETQYF

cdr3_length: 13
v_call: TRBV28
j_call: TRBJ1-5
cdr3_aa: CASTPGGSQPQHF

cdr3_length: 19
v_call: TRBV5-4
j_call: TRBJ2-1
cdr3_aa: CASSPGGATSGGATHEQFF